This T cell receptor (beta chain) was obtained from a study of T cells after yellow fever vaccination. Study information: Fractions of low cell number were prepared using SMART-Seq v4 Ultra Low Input.

In its sample, this clonotype was seen a few times. The antigen is not known. The V gene lost 5 bases and the J gene lost 5 bases, with 13 bases spanning the gap. Germline V CDR1 and CDR2: SGHTA, FQGNSA. This CDR3 spans 13 amino acids. Production of TCR cDNA was by 5'RACE template switching, which also added a universal primer site and UMIs. TCRdb analysed the 5' RACE reads with MiXCR anew, one entry per CDR3 protein. The data show some 550,000 distinct CDR3 sequences, with around 21% seen just once and roughly 13% held by the top ten. The study's findings and limits: A minor fraction of clonotypes spanned both CD4 and CD8 compartments. After the booster, approximately 96% of CD4 and about 90% of CD8 primary-response clones were re-detected.

This receptor was identified in a man aged 30-40 years who received the YFV17D yellow fever vaccine. Material: PBMCs, obtained 15 days after the yellow fever booster vaccination. This chain connects TRBV7-2 to TRBJ2-7; D might be TRBD1 (6 bases). CDR3 in DNA: TGTGCCAGCAGCGAATACAGGGAGAACGAGCAGTACTTC. Translation gives CASSEYRENEQYF.